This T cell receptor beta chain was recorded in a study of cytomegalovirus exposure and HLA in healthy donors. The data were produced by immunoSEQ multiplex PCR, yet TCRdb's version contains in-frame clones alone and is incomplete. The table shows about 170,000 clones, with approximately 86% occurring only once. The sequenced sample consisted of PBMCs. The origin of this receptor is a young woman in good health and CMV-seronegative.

The CDR3 DNA follows: TGTGCCAGCAGCCACCATCGTGGCAGCTCCTACGAGCAGTACTTC. This encodes CASSHHRGSSYEQYF. The chain links TRBV5-8 to TRBJ2-7; D ambiguous. V was shortened by 4 bases and J by 0 bases, with 14 bases between the two germline ends. Looked up from germline, CDR1 is SGHTS and CDR2 is YDEGEE. The CDR3 runs to 15 residues. The complete variable domain, with remaining parts taken from reference TRBV5-8 and TRBJ2-7, reads EAGVTQSPTHLIKTRGQQATLRCSPISGHTSVYWYQQALGLGLQFLLWYDEGEERNRGNFPPRFSGRQFPNYSSELNVNALELEDSALYLCASSHHRGSSYEQYFGPGTRLTVT.